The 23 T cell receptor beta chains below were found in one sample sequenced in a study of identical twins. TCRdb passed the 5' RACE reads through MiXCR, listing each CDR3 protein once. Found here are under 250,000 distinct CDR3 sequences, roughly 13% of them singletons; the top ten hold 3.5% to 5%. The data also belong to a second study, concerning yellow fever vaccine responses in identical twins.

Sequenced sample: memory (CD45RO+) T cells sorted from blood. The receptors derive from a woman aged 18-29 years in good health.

In DNA, the CDR3 is TGTGCCAGCAGCTTAAGCGGTGCGGAAGTAGATACGCAGTATTTT. Translating it yields CASSLSGAEVDTQYF. The gene calls are TRBV11-3 and TRBJ2-3, with D possibly being TRBD2 (5 bases). V shed 2 bases and J shed 5 bases, with 14 bases lying between them. The CDR3 has 15 amino acids. Germline CDR1 SGHNT, CDR2 YENEEA.

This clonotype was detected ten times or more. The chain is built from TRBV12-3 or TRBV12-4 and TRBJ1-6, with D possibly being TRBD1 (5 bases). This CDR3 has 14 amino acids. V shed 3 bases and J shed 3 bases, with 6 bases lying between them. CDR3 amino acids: CASSFGGYNSPLHF. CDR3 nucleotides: TGTGCCAGCAGTTTCGGGGGCTATAATTCACCCCTCCACTTT.

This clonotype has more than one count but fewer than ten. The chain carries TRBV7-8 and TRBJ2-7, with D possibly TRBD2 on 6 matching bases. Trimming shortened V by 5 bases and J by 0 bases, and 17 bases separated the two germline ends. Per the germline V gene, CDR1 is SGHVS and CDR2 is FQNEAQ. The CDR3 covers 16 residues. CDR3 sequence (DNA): TGTGCCAGCAGCGGCCCGCGGGGCTCTAGCTCCTACGAGCAGTACTTC. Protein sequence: CASSGPRGSSSYEQYF.

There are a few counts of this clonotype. As DNA, the CDR3 is TGTGCCAGCAGCTTAGCCGTAGGACAGGGGGCCTACAATGAGCAGTTCTTC. Its translation is CASSLAVGQGAYNEQFF. The rearrangement joins TRBV11-2 to TRBJ2-1, with 10 bases that match TRBD1. Germline V gene lookup returns CDR1 SGHAT and CDR2 FQNNGV. CDR3 length: 17 residues. Trimming cost V 1 base and J 2 bases; bases outside gene matches: 5.

CDR3 coding DNA: TGTGCCAGCAGTTTGCCCCTCGGGGCGGGAGCGGACGAGCAGTACTTC. This sequence encodes CASSLPLGAGADEQYF. The rearrangement joins TRBV12-3 or TRBV12-4 to TRBJ2-7, with 7 bases aligning to TRBD2. This CDR3 region has 16 residues. V lost 3 bases to trimming and J lost 5 bases; unmatched junction nucleotides: 13.

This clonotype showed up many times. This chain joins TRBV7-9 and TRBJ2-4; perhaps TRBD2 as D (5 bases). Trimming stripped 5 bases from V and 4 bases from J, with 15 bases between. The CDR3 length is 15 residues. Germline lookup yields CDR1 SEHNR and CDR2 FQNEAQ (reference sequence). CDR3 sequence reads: CASSLRGLAKNIQYF. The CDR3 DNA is TGTGCCAGCAGCCTCCGCGGGCTAGCTAAAAACATTCAGTACTTC. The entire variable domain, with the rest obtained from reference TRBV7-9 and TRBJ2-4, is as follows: DTGVSQNPRHKITKRGQNVTFRCDPISEHNRLYWYRQTLGQGPEFLTYFQNEAQLEKSRLLSDRFSAERPKGSFSTLEIQRTEQGDSAMYLCASSLRGLAKNIQYFGAGTRLSVL.

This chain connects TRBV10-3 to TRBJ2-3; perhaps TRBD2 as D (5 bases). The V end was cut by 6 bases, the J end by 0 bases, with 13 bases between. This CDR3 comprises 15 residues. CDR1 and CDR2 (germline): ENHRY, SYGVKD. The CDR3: CAIRGLEPSTDTQYF. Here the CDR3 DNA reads TGTGCCATCAGAGGACTTGAACCTAGCACAGATACGCAGTATTTT.

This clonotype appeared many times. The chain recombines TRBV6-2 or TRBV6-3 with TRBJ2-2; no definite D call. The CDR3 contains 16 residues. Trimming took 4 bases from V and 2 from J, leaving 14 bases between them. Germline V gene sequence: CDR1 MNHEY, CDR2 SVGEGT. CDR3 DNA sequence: TGTGCCAGCAGTTTTGTTAGGCGGACCAACACCGGGGAGCTGTTTTTT. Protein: CASSFVRRTNTGELFF.

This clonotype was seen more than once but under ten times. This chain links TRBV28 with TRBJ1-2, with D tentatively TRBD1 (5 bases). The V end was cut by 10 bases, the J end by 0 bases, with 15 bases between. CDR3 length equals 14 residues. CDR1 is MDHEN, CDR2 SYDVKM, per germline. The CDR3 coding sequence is TGTGCCACCGACGCAGGGATAGCTAACTATGGCTACACCTTC. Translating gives CATDAGIANYGYTF.

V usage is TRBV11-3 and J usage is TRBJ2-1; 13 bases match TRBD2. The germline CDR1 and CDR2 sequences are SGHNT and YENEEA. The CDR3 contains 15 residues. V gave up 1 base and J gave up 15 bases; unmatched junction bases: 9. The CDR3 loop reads CASSLGGTSGVGVFF. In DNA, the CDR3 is TGTGCCAGCAGCTTAGGGGGGACTAGCGGGGTTGGGGTGTTCTTC. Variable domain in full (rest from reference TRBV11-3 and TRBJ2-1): EAGVVQSPRYKIIEKKQPVAFWCNPISGHNTLYWYLQNLGQGPELLIRYENEEAVDDSQLPKDRFSAERLKGVDSTLKIQPAELGDSAVYLCASSLGGTSGVGVFFGPGTRLTVL.

Written as DNA, the CDR3 is TGTGCCAGCAGTTTAAAACAGGGAACAGTTTCGAGCCCTGAAGCTTTCTTT. This codes for CASSLKQGTVSSPEAFF. The V gene is TRBV7-2, the J gene TRBJ1-1, with a possible D match to TRBD1 (6 bases). Germline loops: CDR1 SGHTA, CDR2 FQGNSA. Trimming took 6 bases from V and 6 from J, leaving 26 bases between them. CDR3 length: 17 amino acids.

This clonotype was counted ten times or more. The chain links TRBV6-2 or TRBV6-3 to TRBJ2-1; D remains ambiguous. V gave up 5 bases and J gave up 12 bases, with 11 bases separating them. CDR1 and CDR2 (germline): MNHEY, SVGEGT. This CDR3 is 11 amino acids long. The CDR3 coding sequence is TGTGCCAGCAGTCACGGCTTAGGGCAGTTCTTC. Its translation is CASSHGLGQFF.

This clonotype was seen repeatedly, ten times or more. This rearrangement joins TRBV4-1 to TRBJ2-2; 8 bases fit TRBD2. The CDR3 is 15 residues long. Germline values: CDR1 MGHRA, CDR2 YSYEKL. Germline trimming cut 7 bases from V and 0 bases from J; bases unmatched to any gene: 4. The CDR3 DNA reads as TGCGCCAGCAACCGACTAGCGACGAACACCGGGGAGCTGTTTTTT. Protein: CASNRLATNTGELFF.

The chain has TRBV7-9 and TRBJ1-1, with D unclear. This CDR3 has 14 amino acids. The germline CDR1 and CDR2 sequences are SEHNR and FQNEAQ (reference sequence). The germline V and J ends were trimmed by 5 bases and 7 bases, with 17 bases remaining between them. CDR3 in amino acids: CASSPRVATYEAFF. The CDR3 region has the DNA TGTGCCAGCAGCCCGAGGGTAGCGACCTATGAAGCTTTCTTT.

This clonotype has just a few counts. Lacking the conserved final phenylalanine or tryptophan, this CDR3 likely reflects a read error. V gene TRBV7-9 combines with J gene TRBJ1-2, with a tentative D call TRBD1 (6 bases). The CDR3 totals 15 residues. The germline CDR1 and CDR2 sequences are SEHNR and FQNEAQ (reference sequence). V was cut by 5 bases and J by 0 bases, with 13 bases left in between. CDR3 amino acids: CASSQSGASNYGYTV. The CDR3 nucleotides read TGTGCCAGCAGCCAATCGGGGGCATCTAACTATGGCTACACCGTC.

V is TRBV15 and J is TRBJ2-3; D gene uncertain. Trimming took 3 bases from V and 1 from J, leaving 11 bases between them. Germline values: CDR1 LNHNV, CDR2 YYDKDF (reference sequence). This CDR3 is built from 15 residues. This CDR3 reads CATSRRWQGTDTQYF. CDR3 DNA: TGTGCCACCAGCAGGAGGTGGCAGGGCACAGATACGCAGTATTTT.

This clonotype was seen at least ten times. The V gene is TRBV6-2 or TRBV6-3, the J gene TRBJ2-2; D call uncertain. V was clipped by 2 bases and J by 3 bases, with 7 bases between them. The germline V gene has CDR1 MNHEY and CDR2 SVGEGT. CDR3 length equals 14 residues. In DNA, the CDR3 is TGTGCCAGCAGTTACACGATCGACACCGGGGAGCTGTTTTTT. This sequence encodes CASSYTIDTGELFF.

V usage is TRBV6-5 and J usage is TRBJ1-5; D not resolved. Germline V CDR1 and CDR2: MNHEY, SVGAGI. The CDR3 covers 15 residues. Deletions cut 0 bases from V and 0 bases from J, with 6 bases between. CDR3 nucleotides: TGTGCCAGCAGTTACTCGAGATCTAGCAATCAGCCCCAGCATTTT. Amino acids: CASSYSRSSNQPQHF.

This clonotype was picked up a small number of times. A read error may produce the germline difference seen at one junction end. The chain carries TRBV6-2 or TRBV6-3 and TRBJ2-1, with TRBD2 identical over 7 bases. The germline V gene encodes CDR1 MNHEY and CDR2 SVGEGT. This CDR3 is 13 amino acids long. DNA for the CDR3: TGTGCCAGCAGTTATACTAGCGCCAATGAACAGTTCTTC. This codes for CASSYTSANEQFF.

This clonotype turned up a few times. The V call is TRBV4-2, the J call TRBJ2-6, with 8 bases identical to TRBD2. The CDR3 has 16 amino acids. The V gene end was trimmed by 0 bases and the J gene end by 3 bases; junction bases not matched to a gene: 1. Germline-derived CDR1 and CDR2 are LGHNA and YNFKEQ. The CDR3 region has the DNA TGTGCCAGCAGCCAAGATAGCGGGAATGGGGCCAACGTCCTGACTTTC. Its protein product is CASSQDSGNGANVLTF.

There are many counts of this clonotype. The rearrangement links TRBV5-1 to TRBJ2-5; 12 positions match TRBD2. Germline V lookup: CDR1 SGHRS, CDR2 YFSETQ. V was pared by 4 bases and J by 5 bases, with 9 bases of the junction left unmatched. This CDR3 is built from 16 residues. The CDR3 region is CASSLRTSGVWETQYF. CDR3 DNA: TGCGCCAGCAGCCTCAGGACTAGCGGGGTTTGGGAGACCCAGTACTTC.

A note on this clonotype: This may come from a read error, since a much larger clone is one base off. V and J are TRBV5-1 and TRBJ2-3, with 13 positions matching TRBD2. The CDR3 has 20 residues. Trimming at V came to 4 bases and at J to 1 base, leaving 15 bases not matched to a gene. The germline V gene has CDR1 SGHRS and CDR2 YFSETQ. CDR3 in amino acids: CASSRSGLAGLDRGTDTQYF. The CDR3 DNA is TGCGCCAGCAGCAGATCGGGACTAGCGGGATTGGACCGGGGCACAGATACGCAGTATTTT.

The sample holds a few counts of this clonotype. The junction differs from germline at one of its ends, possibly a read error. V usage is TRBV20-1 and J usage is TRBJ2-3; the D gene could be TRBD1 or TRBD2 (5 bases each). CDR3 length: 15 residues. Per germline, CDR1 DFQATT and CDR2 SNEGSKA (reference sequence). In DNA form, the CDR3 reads TGCAGTGCAAGAGGGACGCGGTCGTTCACAGATACGCAGTATTTT. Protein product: CSARGTRSFTDTQYF.